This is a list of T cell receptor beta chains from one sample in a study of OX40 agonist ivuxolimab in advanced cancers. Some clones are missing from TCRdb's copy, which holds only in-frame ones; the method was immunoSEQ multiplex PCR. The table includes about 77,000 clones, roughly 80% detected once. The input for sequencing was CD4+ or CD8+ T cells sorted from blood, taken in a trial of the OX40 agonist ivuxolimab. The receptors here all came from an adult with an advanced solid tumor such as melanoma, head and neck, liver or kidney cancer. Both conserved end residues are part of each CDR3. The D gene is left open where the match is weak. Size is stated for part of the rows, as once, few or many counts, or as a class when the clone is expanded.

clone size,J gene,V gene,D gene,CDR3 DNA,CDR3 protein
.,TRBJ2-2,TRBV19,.,TGTGCCAGTAGTAACTATCAACGCCGGGAGCTGTTTTTT,CASSNYQRRELFF
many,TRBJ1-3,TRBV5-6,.,TGTGCCAGCAGCTTAGGGGTTTCTGGAAACACCATATATTTT,CASSLGVSGNTIYF
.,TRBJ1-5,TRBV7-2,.,TGTGCCAGCAGCTTAGTCCACCCTTTTAATCAGCCCCAGCATTTT,CASSLVHPFNQPQHF
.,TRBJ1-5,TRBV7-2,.,TGTGCCAGCAGCTCAGGGCCCAGCCAGCCCCAGCATTTT,CASSSGPSQPQHF
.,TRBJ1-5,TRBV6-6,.,TGTGCCAGCAGTTACGTGGAGGATCAGCCCCAGCATTTT,CASSYVEDQPQHF
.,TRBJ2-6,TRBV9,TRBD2,TGTGCCAGCAGCCCAACCCTGGGAGGGGCTGGGGCCAACGTCCTGACTTTC,CASSPTLGGAGANVLTF
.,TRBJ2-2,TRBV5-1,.,TGCGCCAGCAGCAACCGGGACGGAGACACCGGGGAGCTGTTTTTT,CASSNRDGDTGELFF
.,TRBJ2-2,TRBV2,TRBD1,TGTGCCAGCAGTGTTAGAGGACAGGGGTTTGCCGGGGAGCTGTTTTTT,CASSVRGQGFAGELFF
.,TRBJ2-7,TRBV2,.,TGTGCCAGCAGAAAATCAGTCTCGGGCGAGCAGTACTTC,CASRKSVSGEQYF
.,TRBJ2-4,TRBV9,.,TGTGCCAGCAGCGTCTCGGTGGGGAAGGACATTCAGTACTTC,CASSVSVGKDIQYF
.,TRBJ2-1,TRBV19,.,TGTGCCAGTAGTTCACAGTACGGGGAGGATGAGCAGTTCTTC,CASSSQYGEDEQFF
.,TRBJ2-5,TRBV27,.,TGTGCCAGCATATTACGTAGGGCGGGATGGATCCATAGAGACCAAGAGACCCAGTACTTC,CASILRRAGWIHRDQETQYF
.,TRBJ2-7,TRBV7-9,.,TGTGCCAGCAGCTCTCCGACTCGAGGCCCCACCTACGAGCAGTACTTC,CASSSPTRGPTYEQYF
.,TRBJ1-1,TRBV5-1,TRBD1,TGCGCCAGCAGCCCAAGACCCGGGACAGTGAACACTGAAGCTTTCTTT,CASSPRPGTVNTEAFF